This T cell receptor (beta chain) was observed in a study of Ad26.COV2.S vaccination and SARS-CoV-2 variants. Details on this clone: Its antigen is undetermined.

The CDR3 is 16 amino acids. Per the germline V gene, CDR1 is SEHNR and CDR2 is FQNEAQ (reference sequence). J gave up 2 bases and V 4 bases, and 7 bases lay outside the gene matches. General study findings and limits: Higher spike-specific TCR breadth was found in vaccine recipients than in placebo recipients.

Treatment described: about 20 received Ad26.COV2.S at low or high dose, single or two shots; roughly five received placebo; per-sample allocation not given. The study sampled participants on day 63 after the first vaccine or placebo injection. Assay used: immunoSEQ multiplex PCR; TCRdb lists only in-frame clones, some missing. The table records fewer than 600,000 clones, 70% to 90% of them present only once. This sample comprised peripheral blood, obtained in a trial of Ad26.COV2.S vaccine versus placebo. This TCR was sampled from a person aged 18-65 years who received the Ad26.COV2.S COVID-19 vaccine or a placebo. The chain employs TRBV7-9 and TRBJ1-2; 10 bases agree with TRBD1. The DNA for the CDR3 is TGTGCCAGCAGCTCAGGACAGGGGGTTGAAAACTATGGCTACACCTTC. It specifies CASSSGQGVENYGYTF.